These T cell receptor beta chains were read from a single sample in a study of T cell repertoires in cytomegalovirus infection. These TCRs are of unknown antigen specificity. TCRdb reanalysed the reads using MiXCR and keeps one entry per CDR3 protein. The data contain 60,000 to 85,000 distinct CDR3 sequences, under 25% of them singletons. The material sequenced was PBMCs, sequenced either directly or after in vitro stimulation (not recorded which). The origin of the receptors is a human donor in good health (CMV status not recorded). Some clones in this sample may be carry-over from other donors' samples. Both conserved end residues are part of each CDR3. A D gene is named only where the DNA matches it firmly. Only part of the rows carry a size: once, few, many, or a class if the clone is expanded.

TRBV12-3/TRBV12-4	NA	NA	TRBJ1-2	TGTGCTGGGGGGGGATTGGGGTATGGCTACACCTTC	CAGGGLGYGYTF
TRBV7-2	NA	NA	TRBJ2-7	TGTGCCAGCAGCTTGGCAGGGGAAGACGAGCAGTACTTC	CASSLAGEDEQYF
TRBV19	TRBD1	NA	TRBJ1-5	TGTGCCAGTAGTATCGGCAGGGGGGGGTTTTATAGCAATCAGCCCCAGCATTTT	CASSIGRGGFYSNQPQHF
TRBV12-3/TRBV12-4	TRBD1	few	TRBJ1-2	TGTGCCAGCAGTTTGGTGGACAGGGTCTATGGCTACACCTTC	CASSLVDRVYGYTF
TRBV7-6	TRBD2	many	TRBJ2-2	TGTGCCAGCAGCCTCAGCGGGAGTTTCGCCGGGGAGCTGTTTTTT	CASSLSGSFAGELFF
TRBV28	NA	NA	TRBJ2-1	TGTGCCAGCAGTTTACCGTTGGGGACCTACAATGAGCAGTTCTTC	CASSLPLGTYNEQFF
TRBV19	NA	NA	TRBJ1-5	TGTGCCAGTAGTCTCAGCGGGATCCGCAATCAGCCCCAGCATTTT	CASSLSGIRNQPQHF
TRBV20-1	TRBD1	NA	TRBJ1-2	TGCAGTGCTAGAGATTCAGGGGGCGCCTATGGCTACACCTTC	CSARDSGGAYGYTF
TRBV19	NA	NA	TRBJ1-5	TGTGCCAGTAGGGTGGGACGCGGCATAATCAGCCCCCAGCATTTT	CASRVGRGIISPQHF
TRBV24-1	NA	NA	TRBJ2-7	TGTGCCACCAGTGATCCCTCGGGCGGATCCTACGAGCAGTACTTC	CATSDPSGGSYEQYF
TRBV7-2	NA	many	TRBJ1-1	TGTGCCAGCAGCTTGAAGAGGGGCCGTGAAGCTTTCTTT	CASSLKRGREAFF
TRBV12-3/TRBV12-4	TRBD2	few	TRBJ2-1	TGTGCCAGCAGTCCCCGGACTAGCAGCTACAATGAGCAGTTCTTC	CASSPRTSSYNEQFF
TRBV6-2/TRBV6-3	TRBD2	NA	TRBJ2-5	TGTGCCAGCAGTTATCAACCCGCTAGCGGGACCCCGCTTCAGGACTTC	CASSYQPASGTPLQDF
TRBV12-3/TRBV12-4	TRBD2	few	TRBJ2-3	TGTGCCAGCAGTAGGAGACTAGCCGAAATTAGCACAGATACGCAGTATTTT	CASSRRLAEISTDTQYF
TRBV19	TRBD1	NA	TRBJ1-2	TGTGCCAGCGGAGACAGGGTCTATGGCTACACCTTC	CASGDRVYGYTF
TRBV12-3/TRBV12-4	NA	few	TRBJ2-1	TGTGCCAGCAGTTTACTACTAAGTTACAATGAGCAGTTCTTC	CASSLLLSYNEQFF
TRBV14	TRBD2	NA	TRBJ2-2	TGTGCCAGCAGCCAAGAATTACTAGCGGGAACCGGGGAGCTGTTTTTT	CASSQELLAGTGELFF
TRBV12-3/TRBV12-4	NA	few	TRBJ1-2	TGTGCCAGCAGCCACAGGACACTGAACTATGGCTACACCTTC	CASSHRTLNYGYTF
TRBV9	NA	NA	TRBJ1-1	TGTGCCAGCAGCCCAAACATCGGAGGAGATACTGAAGCTTTCTTT	CASSPNIGGDTEAFF
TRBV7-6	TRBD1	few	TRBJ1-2	TGTGCCAGCAGCTTAGGAGGACAGGGGGCAGGCTATGGCTACACCTTC	CASSLGGQGAGYGYTF
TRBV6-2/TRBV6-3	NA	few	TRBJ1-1	TGTGCCAGCAGTTGGACAGTTAACACTGAAGCTTTCTTT	CASSWTVNTEAFF
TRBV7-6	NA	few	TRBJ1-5	TGTGCCAGCAGCAACGGGGTACGCAATCAGCCCCAGCATTTT	CASSNGVRNQPQHF
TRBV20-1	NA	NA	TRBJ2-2	TGCAGTGCTAGAGGGAACACCGGGGAGCTGTTTTTT	CSARGNTGELFF
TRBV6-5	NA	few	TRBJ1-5	TGTGCCAGCAGTTACTCTTCGGGCGGCAATCAGCCCCAGCATTTT	CASSYSSGGNQPQHF
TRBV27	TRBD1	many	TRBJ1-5	TGTGCCAGCAAACCGGGACAGGGTCGTCAGCCCCAGCATTTT	CASKPGQGRQPQHF
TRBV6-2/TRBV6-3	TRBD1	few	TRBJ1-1	TGTGCCAGCAGCCTGACTAGGGGGCTGACTGAAGCTTTCTTT	CASSLTRGLTEAFF
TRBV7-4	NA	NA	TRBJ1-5	TGTGCCAGCAGCTTATCCACTGATCAGCCCCAGCATTTT	CASSLSTDQPQHF
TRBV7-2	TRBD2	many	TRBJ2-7	TGTGCCAGCAGCTTAGCGACGTTCGGCGGGAGGGCCGTCGAGCAGTACTTC	CASSLATFGGRAVEQYF
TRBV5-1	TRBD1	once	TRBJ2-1	TGCGCCAGCAGCGAGGTGGGACAGGGTGAGTGGTTCTTC	CASSEVGQGEWFF
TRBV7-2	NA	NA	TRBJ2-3	TGTGCCAGCAGCTTTCGACCCACAGATACGCAGTATTTT	CASSFRPTDTQYF
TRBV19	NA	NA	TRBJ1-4	TGTGCCAGTCGTCCTACGGTAACTAATGAAAAACTGTTTTTT	CASRPTVTNEKLFF
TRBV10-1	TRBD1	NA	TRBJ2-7	TGCGCCAGTTTGGACAGGCCGTACTACGAGCAGTACTTC	CASLDRPYYEQYF
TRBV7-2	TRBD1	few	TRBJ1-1	TGTGCCAGCAGCTTAACGGGACAGGCAATGAACACTGAAGCTTTCTTT	CASSLTGQAMNTEAFF
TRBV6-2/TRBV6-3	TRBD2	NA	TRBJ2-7	TGTGCCAGCAGCCCATTGACTAGCGGGAGAATCCTCTACGAGCAGTACTTC	CASSPLTSGRILYEQYF
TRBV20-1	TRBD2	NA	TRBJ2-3	TGCAGTGCTCCAGAACTAGCGGGAGGGTTTACGCAGTATTTT	CSAPELAGGFTQYF
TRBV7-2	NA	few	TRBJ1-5	TGTGCCAGCAGCCTGACCCCCGGACAGCCCCAGCATTTT	CASSLTPGQPQHF
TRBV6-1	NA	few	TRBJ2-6	TGTGCCAGCAAGGGCTCTGGGGCCAACGTCCTGACTTTC	CASKGSGANVLTF
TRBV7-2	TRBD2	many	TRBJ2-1	TGTGCCAGCAGCCAGTCGCTAGCGGGAGGAGGCGAGCAGTTCTTC	CASSQSLAGGGEQFF
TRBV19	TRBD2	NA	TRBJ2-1	TGTGCCAGTTCCCATACGGGAGGGCCTAGTGAGCAGTTCTTC	CASSHTGGPSEQFF
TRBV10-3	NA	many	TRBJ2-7	TGTGCCATCAAAGTGACCCAAGGGGGCTACGAGCAGTACTTC	CAIKVTQGGYEQYF
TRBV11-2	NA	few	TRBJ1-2	TGTGCCAGCAGCCCAAGAGGACGGGATGGCTACACCTTC	CASSPRGRDGYTF
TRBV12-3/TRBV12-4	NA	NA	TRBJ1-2	TGTGCCAGCAGTAGCCTTGGCTATGGCTACACCTTC	CASSSLGYGYTF
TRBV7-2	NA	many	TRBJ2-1	TGTGCCAGCAGCTTATTTCGAGGGCCTCCATCGAGTGAGCAGTTCTTC	CASSLFRGPPSSEQFF
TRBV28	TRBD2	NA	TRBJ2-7	TGTGCCAGCAAGGGACTAGCGGTTACCTACGAGCAGTACTTC	CASKGLAVTYEQYF
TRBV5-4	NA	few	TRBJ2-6	TGTGCCAGCAGCTTGGTTGGAGGGGGTGCTGGGGCCAACGTCCTGACTTTC	CASSLVGGGAGANVLTF